Below, 15 T cell receptor beta chains from the same sample are listed, as sequenced in a study of T cells expressing NK-cell markers. TCRdb derives one entry per CDR3 protein from the 5' RACE reads, leaving out DNA. Listed are about 460,000 distinct CDR3 sequences; about 1.5% falls within the top ten. Sequenced: blood T cells: a sorted CD56 or NKG2C T cell subset, CD4+ or CD8+ T cells, or bulk PBMC T cells (not recorded which). The receptors shown here come from a woman in her forties or fifties in good health.

This chain links TRBV20-1 with TRBJ2-3; the TRBD2 assignment by TCRdb is unverifiable without DNA. Germline assignment: CDR1 DFQATT and CDR2 SNEGSKA (reference sequence). This CDR3 spans 14 amino acids. The CDR3 spells CSAQMEGLTDTQYF.

This chain uses TRBV6-1 with TRBJ1-1. The CDR3 sequence is 13 residues long. The V gene's germline CDR1 is MNHNS and CDR2 SASEGT. CDR3 region: CASMQVGNTEAFF.

This chain joins TRBV12-3 or TRBV12-4 and TRBJ2-1. The CDR3 loop spans 13 amino acids. This CDR3 reads CASSLGWTNEQFF.

This sequence joins TRBV10-1 and TRBJ2-1. Germline V lookup: CDR1 WNHNN, CDR2 SYGVQD (reference sequence). The CDR3 runs to 11 residues. The CDR3 protein is CASNDRGAQFF.

The rearrangement uses TRBV7-6 and TRBJ2-1; TCRdb indicates TRBD1, and absent DNA this call remains unverified. Germline V gene sequence: CDR1 SGHVS, CDR2 FNYEAQ. The CDR3 is 14 residues long. The CDR3 spells CASSSDRGSGEQFF.

The chain is built from TRBV20-1 and TRBJ2-6. The CDR3 spans 16 residues. CDR1 DFQATT and CDR2 SNEGSKA come from the germline V gene (reference sequence). CDR3 in amino acids: CSAREWGSSGANVLTF.

CDR3 sequence reads: CASRGIGANQPQHF. The chain uses TRBV12-3 or TRBV12-4 and TRBJ1-5; no DNA is available, so the TRBD1 call from TCRdb remains unchecked. The CDR3 totals 14 residues.

The chain employs TRBV19 and TRBJ2-2; the TRBD1 assignment by TCRdb is unverifiable without DNA. This CDR3 has 17 residues. Germline CDR1 is LNHDA and CDR2 is SQIVND (reference sequence). CDR3 region: CASSPLFGTVRNWELFF.

The rearrangement uses TRBV5-1 and TRBJ2-1. Looked up from germline, CDR1 is SGHRS and CDR2 is YFSETQ. CDR3 size: 16 residues. The CDR3 region is CASSLASAETYNEQFF.

The V gene is TRBV10-3, the J gene TRBJ2-5; TCRdb picks TRBD1, but there is no DNA to check that call. The CDR3 contains 14 residues. Germline lookup yields CDR1 ENHRY and CDR2 SYGVKD. CDR3 loop: CAIWGARFRETQYF.

V gene TRBV7-8 combines with J gene TRBJ2-5; TCRdb's assignment of TRBD1 cannot be checked, as there is no DNA. The CDR3 totals 15 residues. Germline V gives CDR1 SGHVS, CDR2 FQNEAQ. CDR3 amino acids: CASSLGYRGQETQYF.

The chain has TRBV3-1 and TRBJ1-4. The germline V gene encodes CDR1 LGHDT and CDR2 YNNKEL (reference sequence). There are 13 residues in the CDR3. CDR3 amino acids: CASNGDWNEKLFF. Supplemented by reference TRBV3-1 and TRBJ1-4, the full variable domain reads DTAVSQTPKYLVTQMGNDKSIKCEQNLGHDTMYWYKQDSKKFLKIMFSYNNKELIINETVPNRFSPKSPDKAHLNLHINSLELGDSAVYFCASNGDWNEKLFFGSGTQLSVL.

The CDR3 spells CASSRGQGPGDTQYF. The rearrangement links TRBV3-1 to TRBJ2-3; no DNA is available, so the TRBD1 call from TCRdb remains unchecked. Germline loops: CDR1 LGHDT, CDR2 YNNKEL (reference sequence). The CDR3 totals 15 residues.

This chain connects TRBV7-9 to TRBJ2-1; the TCRdb call, TRBD2, lacks DNA for checking. CDR3 length: 16 amino acids. Germline V gene lookup returns CDR1 SEHNR and CDR2 FQNEAQ (reference sequence). The CDR3 protein is CASSSLAGGPIDEQFF.

The V gene is TRBV11-2, the J gene TRBJ2-1; checking the TCRdb D call of TRBD2 is not possible without DNA. The CDR3 length is 16 residues. Germline loops: CDR1 SGHAT, CDR2 FQNNGV. The CDR3: CASSLLTSGTLDEQFF. Full variable domain (outside the CDR3, taken from reference TRBV11-2 and TRBJ2-1): EAGVAQSPRYKIIEKRQSVAFWCNPISGHATLYWYQQILGQGPKLLIQFQNNGVVDDSQLPKDRFSAERLKGVDSTLKIQPAKLEDSAVYLCASSLLTSGTLDEQFFGPGTRLTVL.